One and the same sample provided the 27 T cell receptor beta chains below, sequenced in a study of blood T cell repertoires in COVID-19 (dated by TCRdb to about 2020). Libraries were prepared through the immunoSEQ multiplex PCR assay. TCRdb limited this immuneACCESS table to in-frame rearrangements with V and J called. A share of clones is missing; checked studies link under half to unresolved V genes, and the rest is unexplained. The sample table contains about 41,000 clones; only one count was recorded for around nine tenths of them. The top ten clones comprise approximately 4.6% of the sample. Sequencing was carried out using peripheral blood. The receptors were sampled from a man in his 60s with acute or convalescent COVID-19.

CDR3 nucleotides: TGCGCCAGCACTGATCTGGGGGGGCGAACCGGGGAGCTGTTTTTT. It translates to CASTDLGGRTGELFF. The rearrangement uses TRBV5-1 and TRBJ2-2, with D possibly TRBD2 on 7 matching bases. Germline lookup yields CDR1 SGHRS and CDR2 YFSETQ. Trimming left V 6 bases short and J 5 bases short, with 17 bases between. The CDR3 spans 15 residues.

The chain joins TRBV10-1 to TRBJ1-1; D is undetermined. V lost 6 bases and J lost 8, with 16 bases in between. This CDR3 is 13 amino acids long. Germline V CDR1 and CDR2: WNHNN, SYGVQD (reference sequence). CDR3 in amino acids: CASRNDRTGEAFF. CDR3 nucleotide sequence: TGCGCCAGCAGGAACGACCGGACGGGAGAAGCTTTCTTT.

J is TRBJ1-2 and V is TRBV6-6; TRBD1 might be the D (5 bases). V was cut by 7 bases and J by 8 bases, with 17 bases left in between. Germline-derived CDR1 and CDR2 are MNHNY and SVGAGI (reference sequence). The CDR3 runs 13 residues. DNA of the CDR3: TGTGCCAGCATCGGCAGGGAGGCTTCCGGCTACACCTTC. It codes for CASIGREASGYTF.

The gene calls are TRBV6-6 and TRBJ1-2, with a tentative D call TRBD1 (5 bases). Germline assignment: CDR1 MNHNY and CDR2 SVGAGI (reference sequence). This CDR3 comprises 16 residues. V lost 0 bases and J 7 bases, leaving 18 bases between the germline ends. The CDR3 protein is CASSYSPGGQGLGYTF. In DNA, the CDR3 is TGTGCCAGCAGTTACTCGCCGGGCGGCCAGGGCCTTGGCTACACCTTC.

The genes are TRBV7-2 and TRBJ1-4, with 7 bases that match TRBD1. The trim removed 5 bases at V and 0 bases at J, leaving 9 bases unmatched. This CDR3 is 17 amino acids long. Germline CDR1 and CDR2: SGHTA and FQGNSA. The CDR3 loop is CASSLTGVTSTNEKLFF. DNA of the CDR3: TGTGCCAGCAGCCTCACAGGGGTCACTTCAACTAATGAAAAACTGTTTTTT. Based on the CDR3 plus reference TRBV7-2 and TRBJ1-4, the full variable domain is GAGVSQSPSNKVTEKGKDVELRCDPISGHTALYWYRQSLGQGLEFLIYFQGNSAPDKSGLPSDRFSAERTGGSVSTLTIQRTQQEDSAVYLCASSLTGVTSTNEKLFFGSGTQLSVL.

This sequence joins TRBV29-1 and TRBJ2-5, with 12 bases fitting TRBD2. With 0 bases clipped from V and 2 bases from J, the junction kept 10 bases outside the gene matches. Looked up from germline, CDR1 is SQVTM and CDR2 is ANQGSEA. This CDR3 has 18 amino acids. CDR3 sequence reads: CSVEEPLGGLAGQETQYF. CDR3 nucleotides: TGCAGCGTTGAAGAACCCCTCGGCGGACTAGCGGGGCAAGAGACCCAGTACTTC.

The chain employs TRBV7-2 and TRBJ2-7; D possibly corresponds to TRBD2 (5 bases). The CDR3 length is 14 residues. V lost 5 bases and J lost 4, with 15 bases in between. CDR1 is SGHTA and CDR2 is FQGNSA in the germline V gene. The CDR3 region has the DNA TGTGCCAGCAGCATTTCCGGGGAAAGGTACGAGCAGTACTTC. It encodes CASSISGERYEQYF.

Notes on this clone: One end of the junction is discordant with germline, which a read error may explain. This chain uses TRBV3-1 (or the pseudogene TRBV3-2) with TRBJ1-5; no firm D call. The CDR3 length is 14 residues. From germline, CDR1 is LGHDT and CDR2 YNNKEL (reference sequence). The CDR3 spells CASTQGRGNQPQHF. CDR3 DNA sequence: TGTGCCAGCACCCAAGGACGAGGGAATCAGCCCCAGCATTTT.

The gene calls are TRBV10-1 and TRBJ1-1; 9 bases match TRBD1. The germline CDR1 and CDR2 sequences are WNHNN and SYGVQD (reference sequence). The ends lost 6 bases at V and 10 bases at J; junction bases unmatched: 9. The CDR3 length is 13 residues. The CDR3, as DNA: TGCGCCAGCAGCACGGAACAGGGGGCCGGAGCTTTCTTT. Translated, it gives CASSTEQGAGAFF.

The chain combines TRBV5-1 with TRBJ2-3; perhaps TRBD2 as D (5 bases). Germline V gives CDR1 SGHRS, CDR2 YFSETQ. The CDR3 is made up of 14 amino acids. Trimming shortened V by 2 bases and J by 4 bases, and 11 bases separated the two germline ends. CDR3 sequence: CASSLMLASDTQYF. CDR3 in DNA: TGCGCCAGCAGCTTAATGCTAGCTTCAGATACGCAGTATTTT. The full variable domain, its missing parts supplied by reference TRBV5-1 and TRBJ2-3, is KAGVTQTPRYLIKTRGQQVTLSCSPISGHRSVSWYQQTPGQGLQFLFEYFSETQRNKGNFPGRFSGRQFSNSRSEMNVSTLELGDSALYLCASSLMLASDTQYFGPGTRLTVL.

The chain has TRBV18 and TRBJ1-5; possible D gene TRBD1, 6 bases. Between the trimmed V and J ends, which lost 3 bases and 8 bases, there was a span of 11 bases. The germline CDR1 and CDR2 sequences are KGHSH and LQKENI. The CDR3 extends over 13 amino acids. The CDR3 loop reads CASSPGQNKPQHF. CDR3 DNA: TGTGCCAGCTCACCTGGACAGAACAAGCCCCAGCATTTT.

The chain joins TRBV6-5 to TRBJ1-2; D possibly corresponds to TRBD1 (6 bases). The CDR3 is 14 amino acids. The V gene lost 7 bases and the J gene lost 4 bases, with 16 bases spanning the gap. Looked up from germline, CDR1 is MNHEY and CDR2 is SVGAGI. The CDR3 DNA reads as TGTGCCAGCACTAAGACAGGTGCCCTCTATGGCTACACCTTC. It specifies CASTKTGALYGYTF.

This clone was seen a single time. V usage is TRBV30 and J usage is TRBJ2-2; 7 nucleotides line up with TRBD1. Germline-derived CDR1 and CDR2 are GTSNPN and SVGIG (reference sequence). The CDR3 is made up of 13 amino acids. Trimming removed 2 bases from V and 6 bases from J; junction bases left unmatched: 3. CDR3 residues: CAWSYRGAGELFF. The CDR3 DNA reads TGTGCCTGGAGTTACAGGGGTGCCGGGGAGCTGTTTTTT.

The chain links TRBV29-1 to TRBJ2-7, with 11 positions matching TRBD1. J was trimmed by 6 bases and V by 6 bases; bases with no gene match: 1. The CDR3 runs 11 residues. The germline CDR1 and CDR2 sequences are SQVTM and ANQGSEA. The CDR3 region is CSVGTGGEQYF. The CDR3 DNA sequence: TGCAGCGTCGGGACAGGGGGCGAGCAGTACTTC.

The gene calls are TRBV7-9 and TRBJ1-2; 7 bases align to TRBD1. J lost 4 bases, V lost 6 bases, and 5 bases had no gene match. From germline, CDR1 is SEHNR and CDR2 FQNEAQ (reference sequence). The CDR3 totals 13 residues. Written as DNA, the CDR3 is TGTGCCAGCAGAGAGACAGGGACCTATGGCTACACCTTC. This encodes CASRETGTYGYTF.

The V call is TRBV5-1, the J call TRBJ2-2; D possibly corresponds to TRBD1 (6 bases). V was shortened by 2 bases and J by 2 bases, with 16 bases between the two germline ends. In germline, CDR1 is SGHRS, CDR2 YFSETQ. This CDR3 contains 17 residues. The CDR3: CASSFRPTGGNTGELFF. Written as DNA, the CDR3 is TGCGCCAGCAGCTTTAGGCCGACAGGAGGTAACACCGGGGAGCTGTTTTTT.

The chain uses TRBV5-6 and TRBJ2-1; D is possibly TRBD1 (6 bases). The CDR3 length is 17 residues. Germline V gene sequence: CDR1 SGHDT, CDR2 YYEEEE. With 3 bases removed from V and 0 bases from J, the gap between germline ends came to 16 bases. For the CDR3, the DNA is TGTGCCAGCAGCTCCACGGTCGGGACACGCTCCTACAATGAGCAGTTCTTC. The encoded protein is CASSSTVGTRSYNEQFF. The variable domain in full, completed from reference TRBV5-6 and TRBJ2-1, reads DAGVTQSPTHLIKTRGQQVTLRCSPKSGHDTVSWYQQALGQGPQFIFQYYEEEERQRGNFPDRFSGHQFPNYSSELNVNALLLGDSALYLCASSSTVGTRSYNEQFFGPGTRLTVL.

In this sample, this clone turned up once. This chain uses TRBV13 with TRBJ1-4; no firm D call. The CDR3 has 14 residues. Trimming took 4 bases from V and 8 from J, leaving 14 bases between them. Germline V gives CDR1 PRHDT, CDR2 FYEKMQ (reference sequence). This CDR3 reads CASSSGGPGEKLFF. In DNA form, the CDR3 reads TGTGCCAGCAGCTCCGGAGGTCCCGGGGAAAAACTGTTTTTT.

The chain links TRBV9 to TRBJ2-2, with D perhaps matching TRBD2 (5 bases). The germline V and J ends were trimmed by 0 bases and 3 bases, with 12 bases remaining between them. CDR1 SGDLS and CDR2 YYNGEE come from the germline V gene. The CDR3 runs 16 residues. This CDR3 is CASSVGVGVDTGELFF. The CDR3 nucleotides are TGTGCCAGCAGCGTAGGCGTCGGGGTGGACACCGGGGAGCTGTTTTTT.

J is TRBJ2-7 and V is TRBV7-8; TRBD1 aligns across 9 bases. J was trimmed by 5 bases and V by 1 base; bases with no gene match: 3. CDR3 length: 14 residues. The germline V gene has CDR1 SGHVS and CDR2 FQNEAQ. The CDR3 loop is CASSLVTGGNEQYF. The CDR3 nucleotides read TGTGCCAGCAGCTTAGTGACAGGGGGAAACGAGCAGTACTTC. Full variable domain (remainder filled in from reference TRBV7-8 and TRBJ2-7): GAGVSQSPRYKVAKRGQDVALRCDPISGHVSLFWYQQALGQGPEFLTYFQNEAQLDKSGLPSDRFFAERPEGSVSTLKIQRTQQEDSAVYLCASSLVTGGNEQYFGPGTRLTVT.

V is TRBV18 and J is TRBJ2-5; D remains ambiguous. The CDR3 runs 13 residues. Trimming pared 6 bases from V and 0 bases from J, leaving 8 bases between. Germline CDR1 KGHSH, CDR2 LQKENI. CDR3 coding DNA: TGTGCCAGCTCCCCCGGTGACCAAGAGACCCAGTACTTC. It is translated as CASSPGDQETQYF.

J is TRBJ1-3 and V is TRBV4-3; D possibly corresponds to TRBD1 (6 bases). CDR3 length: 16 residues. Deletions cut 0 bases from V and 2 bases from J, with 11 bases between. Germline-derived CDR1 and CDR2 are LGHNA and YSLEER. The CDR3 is CASSQDLGATGNTIYF. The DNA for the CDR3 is TGCGCCAGCAGCCAAGATCTGGGGGCAACTGGAAACACCATATATTTT.

This CDR3 is CASSFGNSPLHF. The CDR3 DNA is TGTGCCAGCAGTTTCGGTAATTCACCCCTCCACTTT. The V gene is TRBV6-5, the J gene TRBJ1-6; D uncertain. The CDR3 loop spans 12 amino acids. Trimming took 4 bases from V and 6 from J, leaving 4 bases between them. CDR1 is MNHEY and CDR2 is SVGAGI in the germline V gene.

The CDR3 loop reads CASSYSPDSYEQYF. The CDR3 nucleotides are TGTGCCAGCAGTTACTCGCCGGACAGCTACGAGCAGTACTTC. The chain combines TRBV6-5 with TRBJ2-7; maybe TRBD1 (6 bases). CDR3 length: 14 amino acids. Between the trimmed V and J ends, which lost 0 bases and 3 bases, there was a span of 9 bases. Germline V gene lookup returns CDR1 MNHEY and CDR2 SVGAGI.

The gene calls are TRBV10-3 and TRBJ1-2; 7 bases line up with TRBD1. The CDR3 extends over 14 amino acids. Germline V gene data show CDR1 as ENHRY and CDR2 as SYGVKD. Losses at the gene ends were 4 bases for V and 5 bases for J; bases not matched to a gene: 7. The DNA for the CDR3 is TGTGCCATCAGTGTAGGACAGGAGGGTTATGGCTACACCTTC. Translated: CAISVGQEGYGYTF.

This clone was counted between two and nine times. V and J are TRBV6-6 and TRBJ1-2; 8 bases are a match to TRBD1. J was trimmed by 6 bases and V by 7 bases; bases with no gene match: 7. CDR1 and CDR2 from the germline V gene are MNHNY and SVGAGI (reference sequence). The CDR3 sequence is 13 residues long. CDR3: CASKTKDRDGYTF. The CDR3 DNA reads TGTGCCAGCAAAACAAAGGACAGGGATGGCTACACCTTC.

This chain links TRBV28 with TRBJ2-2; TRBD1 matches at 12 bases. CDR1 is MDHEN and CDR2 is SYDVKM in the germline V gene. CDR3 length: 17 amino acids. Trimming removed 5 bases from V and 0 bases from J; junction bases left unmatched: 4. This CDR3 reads CASSHRDRGPNTGELFF. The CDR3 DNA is TGTGCCAGCAGTCACCGGGACAGGGGGCCGAACACCGGGGAGCTGTTTTTT.